The next 16 T cell receptor beta chains were all read from a single sample in a study of blood T cell repertoires in COVID-19. Clones were read by immunoSEQ multiplex PCR, and TCRdb kept only the in-frame ones, dropping some. The table shows about 110,000 clones, with approximately 90% occurring only once. Sequences were obtained from peripheral blood. The receptors were sampled from a human donor in a cohort sampled during active COVID-19.

The rearrangement links TRBV7-2 to TRBJ1-6, with D possibly matching TRBD1 (6 bases). Trimming took 0 bases from V and 7 from J, leaving 13 bases between them. The CDR3 covers 16 residues. Germline CDR1 SGHTA, CDR2 FQGNSA. This chain's CDR3 is CASSLAGGLDNSPLHF. CDR3 DNA: TGTGCCAGCAGCTTAGCGGGGGGGCTGGACAATTCACCCCTCCACTTT.

The chain recombines TRBV6-1 with TRBJ2-1, with 7 nucleotides matching TRBD2. The germline V gene has CDR1 MNHNS and CDR2 SASEGT. V shed 4 bases and J 2 bases; nucleotides not matched to a gene: 8. This CDR3 is 16 amino acids long. CDR3 nucleotide sequence: TGTGCCAGCAGTGGACCCACTAGCGCTACCTACAATGAGCAGTTCTTC. The encoded protein is CASSGPTSATYNEQFF.

By share of the sample, this clone is large. This rearrangement joins TRBV9 to TRBJ1-2; the match to TRBD1 covers 10 bases. Germline CDR1 reads SGDLS; CDR2 reads YYNGEE. CDR3 length: 15 amino acids. The ends lost 0 bases at V and 3 bases at J; junction bases unmatched: 2. CDR3 loop: CASSVEGQGYYGYTF. The CDR3 region has the DNA TGTGCCAGCAGCGTAGAGGGACAGGGGTACTATGGCTACACCTTC. The full variable domain, completed using reference TRBV9 and TRBJ1-2, is DSGVTQTPKHLITATGQRVTLRCSPRSGDLSVYWYQQSLDQGLQFLIQYYNGEERAKGNILERFSAQQFPDLHSELNLSSLELGDSALYFCASSVEGQGYYGYTFGSGTRLTVV.

The rearrangement uses TRBV28 and TRBJ2-7; 9 bases line up with TRBD1. CDR3 length: 15 residues. J lost 4 bases, V lost 3 bases, and 7 bases had no gene match. Germline V lookup: CDR1 MDHEN, CDR2 SYDVKM. CDR3 DNA: TGTGCCAGCAGTTTCCAACAGGGGGCTCTTTACGAGCAGTACTTC. Translating it yields CASSFQQGALYEQYF.

CDR3: CASSLRPGNTEAFF. The CDR3 bases are TGTGCCAGCAGCTTAAGGCCAGGGAACACTGAAGCTTTCTTT. The chain couples TRBV7-3 to TRBJ1-1, with D unclear. V gave up 1 base and J gave up 1 base, with 7 bases separating them. The CDR3 sequence is 14 residues long. Looked up from germline, CDR1 is SGHTA and CDR2 is FQGTGA.

The table lists this clone with a count of one. The V and J genes are TRBV6-5 and TRBJ1-1; 8 bases are shared with TRBD1. Germline V gene sequence: CDR1 MNHEY, CDR2 SVGAGI. The CDR3 has 15 amino acids. V lost 6 bases to trimming and J lost 2 bases; unmatched junction nucleotides: 8. The CDR3 coding sequence is TGTGCCAGCAGGGTAGGAGGGACAGGCAACACTGAAGCTTTCTTT. Its protein is CASRVGGTGNTEAFF.

This rearrangement joins TRBV4-2 to TRBJ2-3; TRBD2 aligns across 8 bases. The CDR3 length is 17 residues. V gave up 4 bases and J gave up 1 base; unmatched junction bases: 10. Germline CDR1 is LGHNA and CDR2 is YNFKEQ. Here the CDR3 DNA reads TGTGCCAGCAGCCTCTCTGGGGCGGGGGGAGGCACAGATACGCAGTATTTT. This codes for CASSLSGAGGGTDTQYF.

This chain joins TRBV6-1 and TRBJ2-5, with TRBD2 matching over 7 bases. This CDR3 is 16 amino acids long. From germline, CDR1 is MNHNS and CDR2 SASEGT. Unmatched junction bases numbered 11, after V lost 3 bases and J lost 4 bases. Here the CDR3 DNA reads TGTGCCAGCAGTGACGTTTCTTCGGGGGGTAGAGAGACCCAGTACTTC. It is translated as CASSDVSSGGRETQYF.

CDR3 sequence: CASSVRTGDGYTF. CDR3 DNA: TGTGCCAGCTCAGTTCGGACAGGGGATGGCTACACCTTC. The chain recombines TRBV18 with TRBJ1-2, with 9 nucleotides matching TRBD1. The CDR3 has 13 residues. The V gene's germline CDR1 is KGHSH and CDR2 LQKENI. The V segment lost 5 bases and the J segment 6 bases; nucleotides outside the gene matches: 4.

V gene TRBV19 combines with J gene TRBJ2-6; 12 bases line up with TRBD2. The germline gives CDR1 LNHDA, CDR2 SQIVND (reference sequence). The CDR3 length is 19 residues. V trimming: 4 bases; J trimming: 0 bases; junction bases outside the gene matches: 7. This CDR3 is CASSKLGLAGRSGANVLTF. In DNA, the CDR3 is TGTGCCAGTAGTAAATTAGGACTAGCGGGGCGCTCTGGGGCCAACGTCCTGACTTTC.

This chain uses TRBV10-2 with TRBJ2-3; 12 bases line up with TRBD1. In germline, CDR1 is WSHSY, CDR2 SAAADI. The CDR3 runs to 16 residues. V dropped 8 bases and J dropped 2; count of bases not matched to a gene: 8. This CDR3 reads CASSPGQGAFTDTQYF. In nucleotides, the CDR3 is TGCGCCAGCTCACCGGGACAGGGGGCGTTCACAGATACGCAGTATTTT.

This clone was observed a handful of times. The rearrangement joins TRBV4-3 to TRBJ1-3, with TRBD1 matching 9 bases. Looked up from germline, CDR1 is LGHNA and CDR2 is YSLEER. This CDR3 region has 16 residues. V lost 4 bases to trimming and J lost 8 bases; unmatched junction nucleotides: 12. The CDR3 protein is CASSRTLRDRDYTIYF. The CDR3 coding sequence is TGCGCCAGCAGCCGAACCCTCCGGGACAGGGACTACACCATATATTTT.

This clone was counted only a few times. The rearrangement uses TRBV6-6 and TRBJ2-2; 11 nucleotides align to TRBD2. This CDR3 has 18 amino acids. Germline V gene sequence: CDR1 MNHNY, CDR2 SVGAGI (reference sequence). Trimming at V came to 5 bases and at J to 5 bases, leaving 13 bases not matched to a gene. CDR3 nucleotides: TGTGCCAGCAGTCTCCAGCGCAGACTAGCGGGAAGTACCGGGGAGCTGTTTTTT. It yields the protein CASSLQRRLAGSTGELFF.

The chain recombines TRBV11-2 with TRBJ1-2, with no clear D. CDR3 length equals 14 residues. V was pared by 6 bases and J by 4 bases, with 15 bases between. Germline V gives CDR1 SGHAT, CDR2 FQNNGV. The CDR3 here is CASRPLAGGYGYTF. In DNA, the CDR3 is TGTGCCAGCAGACCTCTGGCCGGCGGCTATGGCTACACCTTC.

This clone came up a few times. The chain is built from TRBV28 and TRBJ1-5; perhaps TRBD1 as D (5 bases). The CDR3 runs to 14 residues. Germline V gives CDR1 MDHEN, CDR2 SYDVKM. V was shortened by 4 bases and J by 4 bases, with 11 bases between the two germline ends. CDR3 nucleotide sequence: TGTGCCAGCAGTTACCCTCCAGGGAATCAGCCCCAGCATTTT. Protein product: CASSYPPGNQPQHF.

The V gene is TRBV7-2, the J gene TRBJ2-5; D remains ambiguous. V was clipped by 1 base and J by 5 bases, with 11 bases between them. Per germline, CDR1 SGHTA and CDR2 FQGNSA. The CDR3 is 14 amino acids. CDR3 coding DNA: TGTGCCAGCAGCTTAGTCCCCGCAGCGGAGACCCAGTACTTC. As protein: CASSLVPAAETQYF.